The 25 T cell receptor beta chains given below trace back to one sample, sequenced in a study of regulatory T cells in long-lasting Graves disease. HTBI primers from iRepertoire and Arm-PCR of CDR3 regions yielded the TCR beta libraries. MiXCR, run by TCRdb on the multiplex PCR reads, gives a single entry per CDR3 protein. This table has 600,000 to 850,000 distinct CDR3 sequences, about 30% appearing once. Stated time point: persistent/refractory GD, antithyroid drugs over 5 years with positive TRAb. Preparation of the TCR library used RNA extracted from PBMCs. The sample was peripheral blood mononuclear cells (PBMCs), taken when the disease was refractory, from a patient treated with antithyroid drugs. The receptors were sampled from a female donor with Graves disease.

This sequence joins TRBV7-9 and TRBJ2-7; D perhaps matches TRBD1 (6 bases). Germline V gene lookup returns CDR1 SEHNR and CDR2 FQNEAQ (reference sequence). V dropped 1 base and J dropped 4 bases, with 17 bases sitting between them. The CDR3 contains 16 residues. The CDR3 protein is CASSLDKQGIMYEQYF. CDR3 coding DNA: TGTGCCAGCAGCTTAGATAAGCAGGGGATTATGTACGAGCAGTACTTC.

This chain links TRBV9 with TRBJ2-7; 7 bases line up with TRBD1. Unmatched junction bases numbered 7, after V lost 4 bases and J lost 3 bases. CDR3 length: 14 amino acids. Germline V gene sequence: CDR1 SGDLS, CDR2 YYNGEE. Written as DNA, the CDR3 is TGTGCCAGCAGCCCAGGACAGGACTTCTACGAGCAGTACTTC. Translation: CASSPGQDFYEQYF.

This clonotype was counted at least ten times. The genes are TRBV2 and TRBJ2-7; 11 positions agree with TRBD2. Trimming cost V 7 bases and J 3 bases; bases outside gene matches: 8. The length of the CDR3 is 15 residues. CDR1 SNHLY and CDR2 FYNNEI come from the germline V gene. The CDR3 protein is CASILATSGIYEQYF. The CDR3 DNA reads as TGTGCCAGCATCCTCGCGACTAGCGGGATCTACGAGCAGTACTTC. The variable domain in full, completed from reference TRBV2 and TRBJ2-7, reads EPEVTQTPSHQVTQMGQEVILRCVPISNHLYFYWYRQILGQKVEFLVSFYNNEISEKSEIFDDQFSVERPDGSNFTLKIRSTKLEDSAMYFCASILATSGIYEQYFGPGTRLTVT.

This clonotype was observed many times. The rearrangement joins TRBV28 to TRBJ1-2, with no clear D. Germline V gene lookup returns CDR1 MDHEN and CDR2 SYDVKM. Between the trimmed V and J ends, which lost 8 bases and 7 bases, there was a span of 14 bases. This CDR3 contains 12 residues. In DNA form, the CDR3 reads TGTGCCAGCCATATTGGACCTAGTGGCTACACCTTC. Amino acids: CASHIGPSGYTF.

The sample holds many counts of this clonotype. The chain's CDR3 is CASSLSGSSYEQYF. The CDR3 DNA reads TGTGCCAGCAGTTTAAGCGGGAGCTCCTACGAGCAGTACTTC. The rearrangement uses TRBV28 and TRBJ2-7, with 8 bases fitting TRBD2. CDR1 and CDR2 from the germline V gene are MDHEN and SYDVKM. This CDR3 spans 14 amino acids. J was trimmed by 0 bases and V by 2 bases; bases with no gene match: 0.

V is TRBV20-1 and J is TRBJ2-2; 7 positions agree with TRBD2. Unmatched junction bases numbered 3, after V lost 3 bases and J lost 2 bases. The germline V gene has CDR1 DFQATT and CDR2 SNEGSKA (reference sequence). This CDR3 spans 14 amino acids. The CDR3 sequence is CSARSSGNTGELFF. CDR3 nucleotide sequence: TGCAGTGCTAGGTCTAGCGGTAACACCGGGGAGCTGTTTTTT.

The chain employs TRBV9 and TRBJ1-1; possible D gene TRBD1, 5 bases. Per the germline V gene, CDR1 is SGDLS and CDR2 is YYNGEE. Deletions cut 0 bases from V and 0 bases from J, with 9 bases between. This CDR3 is 15 amino acids long. CDR3 in amino acids: CASSVDPGMNTEAFF. The CDR3 bases are TGTGCCAGCAGCGTAGATCCAGGGATGAACACTGAAGCTTTCTTT.

This clonotype was seen more than once but under ten times. V usage is TRBV30 and J usage is TRBJ1-2; D is unresolved. CDR3 length: 12 amino acids. Germline V lookup: CDR1 GTSNPN, CDR2 SVGIG (reference sequence). The CDR3 region is CASTAIKGRYTF. For the CDR3, the DNA is TGTGCTTCTACGGCGATCAAGGGCCGCTACACCTTC.

This clonotype was seen a few times. V usage is TRBV6-1 and J usage is TRBJ1-2, with unresolved D. The CDR3 runs to 15 residues. Germline CDR1 reads MNHNS; CDR2 reads SASEGT. V lost 5 bases, J lost 1 base, and 14 bases lay in between. CDR3: CASSQSGGFNYGYTF. The CDR3 DNA is TGTGCCAGCAGTCAGTCAGGAGGGTTTAACTATGGCTACACCTTC.

The genes are TRBV9 and TRBJ2-3; 7 bases line up with TRBD1. The CDR3 sequence is 15 residues long. CDR1 and CDR2 from the germline V gene are SGDLS and YYNGEE. V lost 3 bases and J lost 4; bases outside the gene matches: 8. The DNA of the CDR3 is TGTGCCAGCAGCGACGGGACAGTCGCTCCAGATACGCAGTATTTT. Its protein is CASSDGTVAPDTQYF.

The CDR3 loop is CASSFTGLPYGYTF. CDR3 in DNA: TGTGCCAGCAGCTTCACAGGACTACCCTATGGCTACACCTTC. The rearrangement joins TRBV7-9 to TRBJ1-2; possible D gene TRBD1, 5 bases. The CDR3 totals 14 residues. Germline lookup yields CDR1 SEHNR and CDR2 FQNEAQ (reference sequence). Trimming pared 3 bases from V and 4 bases from J, leaving 12 bases between. The variable domain in full, with the rest retrieved from reference TRBV7-9 and TRBJ1-2, is DTGVSQNPRHKITKRGQNVTFRCDPISEHNRLYWYRQTLGQGPEFLTYFQNEAQLEKSRLLSDRFSAERPKGSFSTLEIQRTEQGDSAMYLCASSFTGLPYGYTFGSGTRLTVV.

The chain couples TRBV20-1 to TRBJ2-7, with 7 bases that match TRBD2. CDR1 and CDR2 (germline): DFQATT, SNEGSKA (reference sequence). The CDR3 loop spans 14 amino acids. The V segment lost 6 bases and the J segment 0 bases; nucleotides outside the gene matches: 8. CDR3 loop: CSAQGGANSYEQYF. CDR3 nucleotide sequence: TGCAGTGCCCAGGGAGGGGCCAACTCCTACGAGCAGTACTTC.

This clonotype came up many times. The gene calls are TRBV2 and TRBJ1-6; D is uncertain. The V gene's germline CDR1 is SNHLY and CDR2 FYNNEI. CDR3 length: 12 amino acids. V gave up 1 base and J gave up 13 bases, with 8 bases separating them. The CDR3 loop reads CASSEEVVPLHF. Here the CDR3 DNA reads TGTGCCAGCAGTGAAGAGGTGGTCCCCCTCCACTTT. Based on the CDR3 plus reference TRBV2 and TRBJ1-6, the full variable domain is EPEVTQTPSHQVTQMGQEVILRCVPISNHLYFYWYRQILGQKVEFLVSFYNNEISEKSEIFDDQFSVERPDGSNFTLKIRSTKLEDSAMYFCASSEEVVPLHFGNGTRLTVT.

The V call is TRBV20-1, the J call TRBJ1-1; weak D call: TRBD1 (6 bases). V gave up 6 bases and J gave up 1 base, with 18 bases separating them. CDR3 length equals 15 residues. Germline CDR1 is DFQATT and CDR2 is SNEGSKA (reference sequence). The CDR3 bases are TGCAGTGCCCCACAGGGTCCTGCCCCGAACACTGAAGCTTTCTTT. Amino acids: CSAPQGPAPNTEAFF.

In its sample, this clonotype was seen a few times. V gene TRBV5-6 combines with J gene TRBJ2-5; D gene unclear. V dropped 2 bases and J dropped 0 bases, with 11 bases sitting between them. Germline V gives CDR1 SGHDT, CDR2 YYEEEE. There are 15 residues in the CDR3. CDR3 amino acids: CASSFRLGDQETQYF. The CDR3 DNA is TGTGCCAGCAGCTTTCGTCTGGGCGACCAAGAGACCCAGTACTTC. Complete variable domain (other parts from reference TRBV5-6 and TRBJ2-5): DAGVTQSPTHLIKTRGQQVTLRCSPKSGHDTVSWYQQALGQGPQFIFQYYEEEERQRGNFPDRFSGHQFPNYSSELNVNALLLGDSALYLCASSFRLGDQETQYFGPGTRLLVL.

The chain joins TRBV19 to TRBJ1-1; D not certain. CDR1 is LNHDA and CDR2 is SQIVND in the germline V gene (reference sequence). Trimming took off 4 bases at V and 6 bases at J, with 15 bases between the two ends. This CDR3 contains 14 residues. CDR3 residues: CASSTHYWVAEAFF. DNA for the CDR3: TGTGCCAGTAGTACACACTATTGGGTGGCTGAAGCTTTCTTT.

This clonotype has a handful of counts. The rearrangement links TRBV6-2 or TRBV6-3 to TRBJ2-7, with 10 bases lining up with TRBD2. The CDR3 is 15 residues long. Germline V gene sequence: CDR1 MNHEY, CDR2 SVGEGT. Trimming removed 2 bases from V and 3 bases from J; junction bases left unmatched: 4. The CDR3 region has the DNA TGTGCCAGCAGTTACCCGCTAGCGGGAGTCTACGAGCAGTACTTC. Its protein is CASSYPLAGVYEQYF.

This clonotype was seen a few times. The V and J genes are TRBV7-9 and TRBJ1-1; D perhaps matches TRBD1 (6 bases). V lost 5 bases to trimming and J lost 5 bases, with 12 bases between them. This CDR3 has 13 amino acids. CDR1 is SEHNR, CDR2 FQNEAQ, per germline (reference sequence). CDR3 bases: TGTGCCAGCAGCGAAATGAGGGGGACTGAAGCTTTCTTT. This sequence encodes CASSEMRGTEAFF.

J is TRBJ2-7 and V is TRBV20-1; 8 bases line up with TRBD2. Germline values: CDR1 DFQATT, CDR2 SNEGSKA (reference sequence). V lost 2 bases, J lost 2 bases, and 5 bases stayed unmatched. The CDR3 consists of 14 residues. CDR3 loop: CSARPRGGTYEQYF. In nucleotides, the CDR3 is TGCAGTGCTAGACCCCGGGGGGGAACCTACGAGCAGTACTTC.

The DNA for the CDR3 is TGTGCCTGGAGTGCCTCGAAAAACACTGAAGCTTTCTTT. Its protein product is CAWSASKNTEAFF. The V and J genes are TRBV30 and TRBJ1-1; no firm D call. The CDR3 loop spans 13 amino acids. Germline CDR1 GTSNPN, CDR2 SVGIG (reference sequence). V dropped 1 base and J dropped 2 bases, with 8 bases sitting between them.

This clonotype was seen a few times. The V gene is TRBV5-1, the J gene TRBJ1-1, with 8 bases that match TRBD1. The CDR3 runs to 15 residues. V was pared by 2 bases and J by 5 bases, with 8 bases of the junction left unmatched. The germline V gene has CDR1 SGHRS and CDR2 YFSETQ. The CDR3 region is CASSFGAGGETEAFF. The CDR3 nucleotides are TGCGCCAGCAGCTTTGGTGCAGGGGGCGAGACTGAAGCTTTCTTT.

This sequence joins TRBV5-6 and TRBJ1-2; D is undetermined. There are 15 residues in the CDR3. V gave up 0 bases and J gave up 6 bases, with 15 bases separating them. Germline CDR1 reads SGHDT; CDR2 reads YYEEEE. CDR3 in amino acids: CASSLGRVNSHGYTF. In nucleotides, the CDR3 is TGTGCCAGCAGCTTGGGAAGGGTAAATTCCCATGGCTACACCTTC.

This clonotype was recorded a few times. The J gene is TRBJ1-6, the V gene TRBV20-1, with TRBD1 as a possible D gene (6 bases). V was shortened by 7 bases and J by 8 bases, with 12 bases between the two germline ends. The germline CDR1 and CDR2 sequences are DFQATT and SNEGSKA (reference sequence). This CDR3 is 12 amino acids long. Here the CDR3 DNA reads TGCAGTGTTCCGAGGGGGTATTCACCCCTCCACTTT. Amino acids: CSVPRGYSPLHF.

The sample holds a few counts of this clonotype. The chain carries TRBV27 and TRBJ1-2; perhaps TRBD1 as D (6 bases). The CDR3 covers 14 residues. Looked up from germline, CDR1 is MNHEY and CDR2 is SMNVEV (reference sequence). The germline V and J ends were trimmed by 8 bases and 8 bases, with 21 bases remaining between them. As DNA, the CDR3 is TGTGCCAGCGGGAGGTGGGGGGCCGAGGAAGGCTACACCTTC. This codes for CASGRWGAEEGYTF.

This clonotype was seen only a few times. This chain links TRBV3-1 with TRBJ1-1; unclear D gene. Trimming took off 1 base at V and 1 base at J, with 7 bases between the two ends. This CDR3 has 14 residues. The germline CDR1 and CDR2 sequences are LGHDT and YNNKEL (reference sequence). The CDR3 DNA is TGTGCCAGCAGCCAAGGGGAGGCGAACACTGAAGCTTTCTTT. Residues: CASSQGEANTEAFF.